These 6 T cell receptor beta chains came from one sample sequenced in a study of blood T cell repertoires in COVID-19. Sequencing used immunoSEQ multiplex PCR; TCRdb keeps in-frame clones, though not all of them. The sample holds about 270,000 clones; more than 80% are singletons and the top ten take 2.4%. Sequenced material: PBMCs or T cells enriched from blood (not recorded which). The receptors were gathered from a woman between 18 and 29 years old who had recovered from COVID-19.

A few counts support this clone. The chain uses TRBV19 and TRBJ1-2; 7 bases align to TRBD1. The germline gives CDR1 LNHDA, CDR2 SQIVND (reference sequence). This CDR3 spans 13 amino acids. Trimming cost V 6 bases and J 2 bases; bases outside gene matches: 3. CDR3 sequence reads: CASSRQGNYGYTF. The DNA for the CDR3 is TGTGCCAGTAGCCGACAGGGAAACTATGGCTACACCTTC.

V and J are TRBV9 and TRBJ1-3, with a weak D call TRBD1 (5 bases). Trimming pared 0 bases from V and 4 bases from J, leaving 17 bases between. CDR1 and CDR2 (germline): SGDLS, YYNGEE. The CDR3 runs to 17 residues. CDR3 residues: CASSVGPNRGYGNTIYF. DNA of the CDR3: TGTGCCAGCAGCGTAGGCCCTAACCGGGGGTACGGAAACACCATATATTTT. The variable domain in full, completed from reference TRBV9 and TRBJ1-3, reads DSGVTQTPKHLITATGQRVTLRCSPRSGDLSVYWYQQSLDQGLQFLIQYYNGEERAKGNILERFSAQQFPDLHSELNLSSLELGDSALYFCASSVGPNRGYGNTIYFGEGSWLTVV.

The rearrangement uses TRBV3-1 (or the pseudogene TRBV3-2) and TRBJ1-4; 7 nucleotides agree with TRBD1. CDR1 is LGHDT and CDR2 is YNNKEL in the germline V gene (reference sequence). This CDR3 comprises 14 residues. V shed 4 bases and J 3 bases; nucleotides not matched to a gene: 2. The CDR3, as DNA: TGTGCCAGCAGCCTCGGGACAGCTAATGAAAAACTGTTTTTT. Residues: CASSLGTANEKLFF.

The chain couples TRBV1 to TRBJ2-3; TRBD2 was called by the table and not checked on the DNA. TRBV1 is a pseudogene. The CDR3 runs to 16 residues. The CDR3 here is CTSSPQLAVRLNTQYF. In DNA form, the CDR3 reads TGCACCAGCAGCCCCCAACTAGCGGTTCGGTTGAATACGCAGTATTTT.

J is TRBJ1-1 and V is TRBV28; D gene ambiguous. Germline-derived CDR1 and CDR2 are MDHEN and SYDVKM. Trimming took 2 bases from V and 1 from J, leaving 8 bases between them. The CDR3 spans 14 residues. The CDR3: CASSLTPGNTEAFF. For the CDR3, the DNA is TGTGCCAGCAGTTTAACCCCGGGGAACACTGAAGCTTTCTTT.

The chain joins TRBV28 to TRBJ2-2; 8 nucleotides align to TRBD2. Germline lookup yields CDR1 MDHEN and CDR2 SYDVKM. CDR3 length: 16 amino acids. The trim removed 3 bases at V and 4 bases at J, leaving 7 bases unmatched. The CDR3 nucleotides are TGTGCCAGCAGTTTTCTCGGACTAGCAGGCACCGGGGAGCTGTTTTTT. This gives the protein CASSFLGLAGTGELFF. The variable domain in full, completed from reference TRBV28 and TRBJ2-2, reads DVKVTQSSRYLVKRTGEKVFLECVQDMDHENMFWYRQDPGLGLRLIYFSYDVKMKEKGDIPEGYSVSREKKERFSLILESASTNQTSMYLCASSFLGLAGTGELFFGEGSRLTVL.